The sequence of this T cell receptor (beta chain) was determined in a study of HIV-infected patients and healthy controls. Trimming cost V 3 bases and J 0 bases, with 9 bases left between them. CDR1 is SGHTA and CDR2 is FQGNSA in the germline V gene. This CDR3 is 15 amino acids long. This clonotype was detected a few times. No cell fractionation was done, so the repertoire covers all unsorted peripheral blood T cells. Reverse transcription used about 510 ng RNA and constant-region primers for alpha and beta. Using multiplexing indices, alpha and beta chain libraries were generated apart by chain-specific third strand synthesis. TCRdb re-derived calls from the 5' RACE reads in MiXCR, one entry per CDR3 protein. The sample records 7,500 to 10,000 distinct CDR3 sequences, around 8.2% being singletons.

The rearrangement links TRBV7-2 to TRBJ2-1; tentative D call: TRBD2 (6 bases). The source was blood, collected before antiretroviral therapy. The sequence was collected from an adult with HIV infection. The donor label of this sample is uncertain. CDR3 sequence (DNA): TGTGCCAGCAGCTTCACCGGGAGCTCCTACAATGAGCAGTTCTTC. Amino acids: CASSFTGSSYNEQFF. The entire variable domain, with the rest obtained from reference TRBV7-2 and TRBJ2-1, is as follows: GAGVSQSPSNKVTEKGKDVELRCDPISGHTALYWYRQSLGQGLEFLIYFQGNSAPDKSGLPSDRFSAERTGGSVSTLTIQRTQQEDSAVYLCASSFTGSSYNEQFFGPGTRLTVL.